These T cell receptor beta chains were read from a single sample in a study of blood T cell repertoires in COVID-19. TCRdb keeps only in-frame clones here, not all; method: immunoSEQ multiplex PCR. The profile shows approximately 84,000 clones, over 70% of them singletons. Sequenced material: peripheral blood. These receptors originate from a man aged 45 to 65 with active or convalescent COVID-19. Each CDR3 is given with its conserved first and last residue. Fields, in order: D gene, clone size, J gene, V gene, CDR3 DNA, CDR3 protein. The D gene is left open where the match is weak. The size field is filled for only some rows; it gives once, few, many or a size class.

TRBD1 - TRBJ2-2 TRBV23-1 TGCGCCAGCAGTCCCGGACAGGGGGCCGGCGGGGAGCTGTTTTTT CASSPGQGAGGELFF
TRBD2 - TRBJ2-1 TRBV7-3 TGTGCCAGCAGCCCCCCGCCTCTAGCGGGGGGGCCCCATGAGCAGTTCTTC CASSPPPLAGGPHEQFF
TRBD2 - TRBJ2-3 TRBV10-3 TGTGCCATCAGTGAGATTTTATCGGGACTAGCGGGGGGCCTCGTTTTTTTT CAISEILSGLAGGLVFF
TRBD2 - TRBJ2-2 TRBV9 TGTGCCAGCAGCGCTACTAGCGGGGGGGCCGGATCCGGGGAGCTGTTTTTT CASSATSGGAGSGELFF
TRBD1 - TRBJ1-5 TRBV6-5 TGTGCCAGCAGGGTTACAGGGGACAATCAGCCCCAGCATTTT CASRVTGDNQPQHF
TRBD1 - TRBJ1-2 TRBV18 TGTGCCAGCTCCATGGGACAGGATGGGTCGGCTGGCTACACCTTC CASSMGQDGSAGYTF
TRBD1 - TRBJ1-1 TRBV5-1 TGCGCCAGCAGCTTGCAAGGGACAGGGGCCTGGGGCACTGAAGCTTTCTTT CASSLQGTGAWGTEAFF
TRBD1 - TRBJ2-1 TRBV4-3 TGCGCCAGCAGCCTGGACAGGGGGTGGAATGAGCAGTTCTTC CASSLDRGWNEQFF
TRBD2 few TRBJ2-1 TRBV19 TGTGCCAGTAGTATGATGCGGGGGGCCTACAATGAGCAGTTCTTC CASSMMRGAYNEQFF
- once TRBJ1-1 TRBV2 TGTGCCACCTCCGCCGGGGGGCGCACTGAAGCTTTCTTT CATSAGGRTEAFF
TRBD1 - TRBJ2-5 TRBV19 TGTGCCAGTAGTATAGGCCCCACCAGGGACAGCTTCCAAGAGACCCAGTACTTC CASSIGPTRDSFQETQYF